This T cell receptor beta chain is from a study of blood T cells in healthy people across ages. The study, taken as a whole, reports: Correlation between TCR beta diversity and naive T cell percentage was strong.

A second PCR, run for about 7 to 11 cycles, used a sample-barcoded 5' primer plus a J-beta primer mix. Each CDR3 protein is one row after TCRdb ran MiXCR on the 5' RACE reads. Here the sample spans 920,000 or so distinct CDR3 sequences, 45% being singletons. With respect to this clonotype: The antigen remains undetermined.

The sequence was collected from a woman aged 55-69 years in good health. The specimen sequenced was blood.

The DNA for the CDR3 is TGCAGTGCCACTCCCGGGAGTTCCTACGAGCAGTACTTC. Amino acids: CSATPGSSYEQYF. The rearrangement uses TRBV20-1 and TRBJ2-7; D may be TRBD2 (6 bases). V was pared by 6 bases and J by 1 base, with 13 bases between. Germline V CDR1 and CDR2: DFQATT, SNEGSKA (reference sequence). This CDR3 contains 13 residues.